The 17 T cell receptor beta chains below were found in one sample sequenced in a study of cytomegalovirus exposure and HLA in healthy donors. Method: immunoSEQ multiplex PCR; TCRdb's copy keeps in-frame clones and lacks some. The sample holds hundreds of thousands of clones; less than 95% are singletons and the top ten take around 3.3%. Sequenced: PBMCs. The origin of the receptors is a woman aged 30 to 39 in good health and CMV-seronegative.

The gene calls are TRBV6-1 and TRBJ2-1; the match to TRBD2 covers 9 bases. Germline V CDR1 and CDR2: MNHNS, SASEGT. The CDR3 length is 15 residues. Trimming cost V 2 bases and J 6 bases; bases outside gene matches: 5. CDR3 nucleotides: TGTGCCAGCAGTGAATCTAGCGGGAAAACCAATGAGCAGTTCTTC. Amino acids: CASSESSGKTNEQFF.

This chain joins TRBV25-1 and TRBJ2-5, with 8 bases that match TRBD2. V shed 7 bases and J 1 base; nucleotides not matched to a gene: 5. This CDR3 is 14 amino acids long. Germline lookup yields CDR1 MGHDK and CDR2 SYGVNS. The CDR3 bases are TGTGCCAGCATGGGACTAGGACGCCAAGAGACCCAGTACTTC. Translated: CASMGLGRQETQYF.

The chain uses TRBV27 and TRBJ2-2, with 11 nucleotides matching TRBD2. V gave up 5 bases and J gave up 6 bases; unmatched junction bases: 8. Germline V gives CDR1 MNHEY, CDR2 SMNVEV (reference sequence). CDR3 length equals 16 residues. The DNA for the CDR3 is TGTGCCAGCAGTACATGGACTAGCGGGCGAGCCGGGGAGCTGTTTTTT. This encodes CASSTWTSGRAGELFF.

The chain employs TRBV12-5 and TRBJ2-7, with a tentative D call TRBD2 (6 bases). The CDR3 is 13 residues long. Germline V lookup: CDR1 LGHNT, CDR2 FRNRAP. The ends were cut back, 7 bases at V and 12 bases at J, with 22 bases in the middle. As DNA, the CDR3 is TGTGCTAGTGTTCTATACCGGGACTGGTTGGGGTACTTC. Protein: CASVLYRDWLGYF.

The chain recombines TRBV7-9 with TRBJ2-3; TRBD1 matches 11 bases. The germline V gene encodes CDR1 SEHNR and CDR2 FQNEAQ (reference sequence). V trimming: 5 bases; J trimming: 2 bases; junction bases outside the gene matches: 9. The CDR3 extends over 17 amino acids. The CDR3 sequence is CASSPGTGGFYTDTQYF. The CDR3 DNA sequence: TGTGCCAGCAGCCCAGGGACAGGGGGTTTCTACACAGATACGCAGTATTTT. Full variable domain (rest looked up from reference TRBV7-9 and TRBJ2-3): DTGVSQNPRHKITKRGQNVTFRCDPISEHNRLYWYRQTLGQGPEFLTYFQNEAQLEKSRLLSDRFSAERPKGSFSTLEIQRTEQGDSAMYLCASSPGTGGFYTDTQYFGPGTRLTVL.

The chain joins TRBV27 to TRBJ1-5; D is perhaps TRBD1 (6 bases). The CDR3 has 15 amino acids. From germline, CDR1 is MNHEY and CDR2 SMNVEV (reference sequence). V gave up 3 bases and J gave up 2 bases, with 11 bases separating them. The CDR3 region has the DNA TGTGCCAGCAGTTTCACAGGGACGGGCAATCAGCCCCAGCATTTT. Encoded protein: CASSFTGTGNQPQHF.

The chain links TRBV6-5 to TRBJ1-1, with D hard to call. V lost 0 bases, J lost 0 bases, and 8 bases lay in between. The CDR3 loop spans 15 amino acids. CDR1 MNHEY and CDR2 SVGAGI come from the germline V gene. The CDR3, as DNA: TGTGCCAGCAGTTACTCGACAAGAGTGAACACTGAAGCTTTCTTT. This translates into CASSYSTRVNTEAFF.

At least ten counts were recorded for this clone. This chain connects TRBV4-2 to TRBJ2-1; TRBD1 might be the D (5 bases). V shed 0 bases and J shed 2 bases, with 11 bases lying between them. The CDR3 is 16 amino acids. CDR1 and CDR2 from the germline V gene are LGHNA and YNFKEQ. CDR3 residues: CASSQDDSVPYNEQFF. CDR3 sequence (DNA): TGTGCCAGCAGCCAAGATGACAGCGTCCCCTACAATGAGCAGTTCTTC.

The chain recombines TRBV6-6 with TRBJ1-2; D may be TRBD1 (6 bases). Trimming stripped 2 bases from V and 2 bases from J, with 12 bases between. This CDR3 contains 15 residues. Germline CDR1 is MNHNY and CDR2 is SVGAGI (reference sequence). The CDR3 is CASSYPGQFNYGYTF. The CDR3 region has the DNA TGTGCCAGCAGTTACCCGGGACAATTCAACTATGGCTACACCTTC.

This clone was seen only once. The V and J genes are TRBV4-2 and TRBJ2-3; D unclear. Germline values: CDR1 LGHNA, CDR2 YNFKEQ. CDR3 size: 13 residues. Trimming pared 0 bases from V and 4 bases from J, leaving 5 bases between. DNA for the CDR3: TGTGCCAGCAGCCAAGATTTACCAGATACGCAGTATTTT. Translated, it gives CASSQDLPDTQYF.

V usage is TRBV11-3 and J usage is TRBJ2-5; tentative D call: TRBD2 (6 bases). V dropped 9 bases and J dropped 3 bases, with 14 bases sitting between them. CDR1 is SGHNT, CDR2 YENEEA, per germline. The CDR3 is 13 residues long. The CDR3 reads CASTTRTKETQYF. The CDR3 DNA sequence: TGTGCCAGTACGACTAGGACAAAAGAGACCCAGTACTTC.

The chain couples TRBV27 to TRBJ2-1, with 8 bases that match TRBD2. The CDR3 runs to 16 residues. With V trimmed by 7 bases and J by 7 bases, 15 bases remained unmatched. Germline CDR1 is MNHEY and CDR2 is SMNVEV (reference sequence). The CDR3 region has the DNA TGTGCCAGCACCCGTGGCCAGCTAGCGGGCCCTAATGAGCAGTTCTTC. Residues: CASTRGQLAGPNEQFF.

The gene calls are TRBV5-5 and TRBJ2-7; the D gene is possibly TRBD2 (5 bases). V was clipped by 0 bases and J by 2 bases, with 12 bases between them. Per the germline V gene, CDR1 is SGHKS and CDR2 is YYEKEE (reference sequence). The CDR3 is 15 amino acids. CDR3 residues: CASSLESSRTYEQYF. CDR3 sequence (DNA): TGTGCCAGCAGCTTGGAGTCTAGCCGAACCTACGAGCAGTACTTC.

V usage is TRBV6-6 and J usage is TRBJ2-7, with D possibly matching TRBD1 (6 bases). From germline, CDR1 is MNHNY and CDR2 SVGAGI (reference sequence). With 7 bases removed from V and 2 bases from J, the gap between germline ends came to 15 bases. This CDR3 spans 14 amino acids. CDR3 region: CASTQTGTTYEQYF. The DNA of the CDR3 is TGTGCCAGCACCCAAACCGGGACAACCTACGAGCAGTACTTC.

This chain uses TRBV4-1 with TRBJ1-2; TRBD1 matches at 9 bases. With 4 bases clipped from V and 13 bases from J, the junction kept 16 bases outside the gene matches. The CDR3 is 15 residues long. Germline V lookup: CDR1 MGHRA, CDR2 YSYEKL. The CDR3 loop reads CASSRTRDRVKPGTF. DNA for the CDR3: TGCGCCAGCAGCCGAACCCGGGACAGGGTAAAACCGGGCACCTTC.

V and J are TRBV29-1 and TRBJ2-7; 7 positions agree with TRBD1. CDR1 and CDR2 (germline): SQVTM, ANQGSEA. J was trimmed by 7 bases and V by 6 bases; bases with no gene match: 9. The CDR3 contains 12 residues. The CDR3 sequence is CSVATGVWEQYF. The DNA for the CDR3 is TGCAGCGTCGCAACAGGGGTCTGGGAGCAGTACTTC.

V usage is TRBV27 and J usage is TRBJ2-4; TRBD2 aligns across 14 bases. The junction had 11 bases not matched to a gene; V was cut back by 7 bases and J by 9 bases. There are 16 residues in the CDR3. Germline V CDR1 and CDR2: MNHEY, SMNVEV (reference sequence). The CDR3 DNA follows: TGTGCCAGCACACCGACTAGCGGGAGGGCCTCTGGCATTCAGTACTTC. It is translated as CASTPTSGRASGIQYF.